Detailed here is one T cell receptor beta chain. This sample was taken from a study of blood T cell repertoires in COVID-19. Study-wide background: The samples span acute and convalescent COVID-19 from the United States, Italy and Spain. PBMCs, B-cell-depleted T cells, or T cells were the source of the cDNA or gDNA that made up the material.

V lost 2 bases and J lost 4, with 11 bases in between. This CDR3 region has 14 residues. Looked up from germline, CDR1 is SGHTA and CDR2 is FQGNSA. Produced via immunoSEQ multiplex PCR; TCRdb's table is partial and in-frame only. The table includes more than 120,000 clones, about 92% detected once. Input material: peripheral blood. The chain combines TRBV7-2 with TRBJ1-1; D not resolved. The clonotype was recovered from a human donor in a cohort sampled during active COVID-19. CDR3 sequence reads: CASSLRVASTEAFF. CDR3 DNA: TGTGCCAGCAGCTTACGGGTGGCTAGCACTGAAGCTTTCTTT.